This T cell receptor beta chain was found in a study of CD8 T cells in Susac syndrome. This CDR3 contains 14 residues. Trimming pared 1 base from V and 7 bases from J, leaving 14 bases between. Sequencing of TCR beta, carried out with a high-throughput approach, was applied to CD8+ and CD4+ T cells from the blood. An amount of RNA that ranged from about 0.45 to 1 ug was reverse transcribed with random hexamers. One entry per CDR3 protein results from TCRdb running MiXCR on the immunoSEQ multiplex PCR reads. The repertoire consists of 100,000 to 150,000 distinct CDR3 sequences, with 85% to 95% occurring once and the leading ten covering about 0.087%.

The TCR sequence derives from a human donor with multiple sclerosis. The specimen sequenced was CD4+ T cells from PBMCs. V and J are TRBV12-3 or TRBV12-4 and TRBJ2-7; D tentatively reads TRBD1 or TRBD2 (6 bases each). For the CDR3, the DNA is TGTGCCAGCAGTTTAGATCGGGGGCTGAGGGAGCAGTACTTC. Its translation is CASSLDRGLREQYF.